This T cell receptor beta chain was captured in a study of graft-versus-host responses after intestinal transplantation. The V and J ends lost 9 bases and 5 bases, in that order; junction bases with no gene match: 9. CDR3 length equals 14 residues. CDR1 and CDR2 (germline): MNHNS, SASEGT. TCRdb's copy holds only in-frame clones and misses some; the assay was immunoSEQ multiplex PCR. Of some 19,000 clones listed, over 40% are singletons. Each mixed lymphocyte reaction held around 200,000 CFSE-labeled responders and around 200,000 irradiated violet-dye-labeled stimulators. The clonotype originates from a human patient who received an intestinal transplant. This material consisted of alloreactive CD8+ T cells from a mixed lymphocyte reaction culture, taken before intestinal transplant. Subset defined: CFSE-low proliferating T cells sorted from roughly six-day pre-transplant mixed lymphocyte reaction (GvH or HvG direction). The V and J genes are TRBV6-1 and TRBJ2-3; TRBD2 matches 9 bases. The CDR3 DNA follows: TGTGCCAGTAGCGGGAGTACACACGGAGATACGCAGTATTTT. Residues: CASSGSTHGDTQYF.